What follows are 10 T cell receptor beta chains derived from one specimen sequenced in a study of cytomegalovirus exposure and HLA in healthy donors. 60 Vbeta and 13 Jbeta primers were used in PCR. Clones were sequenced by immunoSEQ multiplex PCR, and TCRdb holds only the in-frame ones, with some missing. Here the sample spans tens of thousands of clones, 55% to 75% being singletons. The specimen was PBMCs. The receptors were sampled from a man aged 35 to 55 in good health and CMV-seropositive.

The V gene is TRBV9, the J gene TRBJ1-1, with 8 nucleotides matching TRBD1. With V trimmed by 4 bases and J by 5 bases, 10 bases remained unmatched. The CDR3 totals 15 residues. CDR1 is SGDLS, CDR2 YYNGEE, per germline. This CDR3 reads CASSSSGTGLTEAFF. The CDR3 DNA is TGTGCCAGCAGCTCATCCGGGACAGGATTGACTGAAGCTTTCTTT.

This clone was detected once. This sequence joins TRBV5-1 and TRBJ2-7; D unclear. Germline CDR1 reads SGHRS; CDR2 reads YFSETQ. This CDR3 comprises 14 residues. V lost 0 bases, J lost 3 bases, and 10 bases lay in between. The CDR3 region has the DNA TGCGCCAGCAGCTTGGCGGCAGGAAACTACGAGCAGTACTTC. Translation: CASSLAAGNYEQYF.

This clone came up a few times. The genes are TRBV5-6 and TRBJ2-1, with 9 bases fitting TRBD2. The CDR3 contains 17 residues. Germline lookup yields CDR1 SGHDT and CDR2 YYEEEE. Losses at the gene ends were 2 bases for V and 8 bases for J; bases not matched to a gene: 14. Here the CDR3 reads CASSFVLFGAGGDEQFF. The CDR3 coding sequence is TGTGCCAGCAGCTTTGTCCTGTTCGGAGCGGGAGGTGATGAGCAGTTCTTC.

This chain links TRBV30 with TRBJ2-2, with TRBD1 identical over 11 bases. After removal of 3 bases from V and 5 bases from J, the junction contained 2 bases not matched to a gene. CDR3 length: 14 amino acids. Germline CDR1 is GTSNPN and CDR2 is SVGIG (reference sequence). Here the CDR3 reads CAWRGTGGTGELFF. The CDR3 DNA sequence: TGTGCCTGGAGGGGGACAGGGGGGACCGGGGAGCTGTTTTTT.

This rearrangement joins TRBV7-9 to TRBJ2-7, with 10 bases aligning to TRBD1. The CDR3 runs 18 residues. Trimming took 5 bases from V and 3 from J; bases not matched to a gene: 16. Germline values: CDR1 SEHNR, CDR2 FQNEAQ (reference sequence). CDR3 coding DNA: TGTGCCAGCAGCCGGAGGACCGGGACAGGGGTTTCCAACTACGAGCAGTACTTC. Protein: CASSRRTGTGVSNYEQYF.

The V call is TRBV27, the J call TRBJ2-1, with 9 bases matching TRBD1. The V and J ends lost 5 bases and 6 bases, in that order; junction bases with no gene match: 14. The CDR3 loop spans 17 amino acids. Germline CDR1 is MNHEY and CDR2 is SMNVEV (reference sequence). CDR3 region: CASSNYPNRDRVNEQFF. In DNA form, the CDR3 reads TGTGCCAGCAGTAATTACCCTAACCGGGACAGGGTCAATGAGCAGTTCTTC.

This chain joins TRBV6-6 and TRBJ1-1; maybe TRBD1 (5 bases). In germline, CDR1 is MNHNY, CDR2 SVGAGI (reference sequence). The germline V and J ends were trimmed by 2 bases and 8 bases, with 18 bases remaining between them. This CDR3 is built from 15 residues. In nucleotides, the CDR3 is TGTGCCAGCAGTTACGCAAGGCCCGGAACAGGAGAAGCTTTCTTT. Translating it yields CASSYARPGTGEAFF.

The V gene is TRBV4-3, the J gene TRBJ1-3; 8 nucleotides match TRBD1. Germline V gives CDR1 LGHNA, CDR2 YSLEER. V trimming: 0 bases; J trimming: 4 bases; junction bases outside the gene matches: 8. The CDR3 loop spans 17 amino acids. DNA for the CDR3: TGCGCCAGCAGCCAAGATCGGCAGGGGGCGGGAGGAAACACCATATATTTT. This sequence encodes CASSQDRQGAGGNTIYF.

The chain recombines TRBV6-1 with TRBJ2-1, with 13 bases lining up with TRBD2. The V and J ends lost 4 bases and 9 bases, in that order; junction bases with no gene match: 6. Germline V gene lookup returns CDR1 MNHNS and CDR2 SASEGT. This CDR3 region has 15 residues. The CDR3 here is CASSGGLAGESEQFF. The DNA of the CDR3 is TGTGCCAGCAGTGGCGGACTAGCGGGAGAGTCTGAGCAGTTCTTC.

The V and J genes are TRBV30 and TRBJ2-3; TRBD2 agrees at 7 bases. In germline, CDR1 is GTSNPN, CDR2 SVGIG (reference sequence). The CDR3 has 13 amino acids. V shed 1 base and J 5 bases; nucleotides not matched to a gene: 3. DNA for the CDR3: TGTGCCTGGAGTGGGGGACTAAGAGATACGCAGTATTTT. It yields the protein CAWSGGLRDTQYF.